This T cell receptor beta chain is from a study of cytomegalovirus exposure and HLA in healthy donors. Study-level points and caveats: Overall, approximately 150 TCR beta chains were annotated as cytomegalovirus-associated. The majority of CMV-associated TCR beta chains were reported as apparently HLA-restricted in a later analysis. Among donors in an Asian-associated ancestry cluster, a later analysis reportedly found fewer N-insertions than the roughly 700-donor mean.

CDR1 is SGHTA and CDR2 is FQGTGA in the germline V gene. The CDR3 covers 14 residues. The V gene end was trimmed by 4 bases and the J gene end by 2 bases; junction bases not matched to a gene: 2. In the PCR, 60 Vbeta and 13 Jbeta primers were used. Original methodology: Later analysis identified 88 million or so unique TCR beta chains, about 10 million shared. Profiled with immunoSEQ multiplex PCR; TCRdb holds only in-frame clones, not every one. V and J calls and clone size are copied from that table; D and trimming were computed from the DNA. The sample contains about 94,000 clones, 50% to 75% of which appear only once. On this clone itself: The target antigen is unknown.

This chain uses TRBV7-3 with TRBJ2-7; TRBD2 aligns across 10 bases. Sequenced material: PBMCs. The sequence derives from a man aged 30 to 39 in good health and CMV-seronegative. For the CDR3, the DNA is TGTGCCAGCAGCTCAGCGGGGGGGCCCTACGAGCAGTACTTC. Protein: CASSSAGGPYEQYF. The full variable domain, completed using reference TRBV7-3 and TRBJ2-7, is GAGVSQTPSNKVTEKGKYVELRCDPISGHTALYWYRQSLGQGPEFLIYFQGTGAADDSGLPNDRFFAVRPEGSVSTLKIQRTERGDSAVYLCASSSAGGPYEQYFGPGTRLTVT.